The clone carrying this TCR beta chain was picked up a small number of times. The CDR3 consists of 17 residues. V shed 1 base and J shed 4 bases, with 19 bases lying between them. Per the germline V gene, CDR1 is MGHDK and CDR2 is SYGVNS. The data were taken from a study of shared clonotypes between healthy human individuals. CD4+ cells underwent separation, giving CD45RA+ naive and CD45RA-negative memory subsets. Method: immunoSEQ multiplex PCR; TCRdb's copy keeps in-frame clones and lacks some. The sample lists over 850,000 clones, about four fifths seen once, with under 0.65% in the top ten. The chain couples TRBV25-1 to TRBJ2-5; maybe TRBD2 (6 bases). Sequences were obtained from memory CD4+ T cells from PBMCs. Stated subset: CD45RA-negative fraction. The TCR comes from a man aged 18 to 29 in good health. Some clones in this sample may be carry-over from other donors' samples. Here the CDR3 DNA reads TGTGCCAGCAGTGAATCCCTCTCCCAGGGAGGAGGAGAGACCCAGTACTTC. Translating it yields CASSESLSQGGGETQYF. The whole variable domain, filled in from reference TRBV25-1 and TRBJ2-5, reads EADIYQTPRYLVIGTGKKITLECSQTMGHDKMYWYQQDPGMELHLIHYSYGVNSTEKGDLSSESTVSRIRTEHFPLTLESARPSHTSQYLCASSESLSQGGGETQYFGPGTRLLVL.